This TCR beta chain was recorded in a study of cytomegalovirus exposure and HLA in healthy donors. The study, taken as a whole, reports: Rare sequences made up most TCRs, while some public TCRs were found in many donors.

As for this clone: Its antigen is unknown.

The CDR3 consists of 13 residues. Germline V lookup: CDR1 SGHNT, CDR2 YENEEA. The V and J ends lost 8 bases and 1 base respectively, with 9 bases between them. PCR involved 60 Vbeta and 13 Jbeta primers. The repertoire was sequenced with immunoSEQ multiplex PCR; TCRdb's copy has only in-frame clones and lacks some. The data show roughly 200,000 clones, around 79% seen once. Specimen: PBMCs. The receptor was isolated from a girl aged 5-17 years in good health and CMV-seropositive. The chain employs TRBV11-3 and TRBJ1-5; no firm D call. The CDR3 protein is CASPGESNQPQHF. As DNA, the CDR3 is TGTGCCAGCCCTGGAGAGAGCAATCAGCCCCAGCATTTT.